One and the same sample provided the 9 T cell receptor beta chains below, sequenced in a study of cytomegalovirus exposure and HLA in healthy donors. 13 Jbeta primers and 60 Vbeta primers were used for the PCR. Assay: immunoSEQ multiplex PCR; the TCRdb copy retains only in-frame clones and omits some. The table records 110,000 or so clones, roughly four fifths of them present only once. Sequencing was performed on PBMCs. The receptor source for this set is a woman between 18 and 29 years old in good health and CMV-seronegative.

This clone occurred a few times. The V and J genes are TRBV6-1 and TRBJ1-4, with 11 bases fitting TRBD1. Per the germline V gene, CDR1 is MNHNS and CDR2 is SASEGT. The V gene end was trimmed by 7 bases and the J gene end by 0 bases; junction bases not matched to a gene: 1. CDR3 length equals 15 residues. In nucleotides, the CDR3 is TGTGCCAGCAAGGGACAGGGGGCAACTAATGAAAAACTGTTTTTT. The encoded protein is CASKGQGATNEKLFF.

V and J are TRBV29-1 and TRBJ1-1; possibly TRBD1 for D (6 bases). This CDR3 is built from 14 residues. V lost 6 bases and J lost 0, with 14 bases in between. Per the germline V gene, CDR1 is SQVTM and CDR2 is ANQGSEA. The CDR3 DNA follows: TGCAGCGTCACCCGGGACAACATGAACACTGAAGCTTTCTTT. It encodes CSVTRDNMNTEAFF.

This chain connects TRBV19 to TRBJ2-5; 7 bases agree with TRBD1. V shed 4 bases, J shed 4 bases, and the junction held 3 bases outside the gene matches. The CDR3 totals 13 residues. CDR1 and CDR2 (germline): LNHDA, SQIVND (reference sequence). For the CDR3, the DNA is TGTGCCAGTAGTAACAGGGGTCGAGAGACCCAGTACTTC. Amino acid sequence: CASSNRGRETQYF.

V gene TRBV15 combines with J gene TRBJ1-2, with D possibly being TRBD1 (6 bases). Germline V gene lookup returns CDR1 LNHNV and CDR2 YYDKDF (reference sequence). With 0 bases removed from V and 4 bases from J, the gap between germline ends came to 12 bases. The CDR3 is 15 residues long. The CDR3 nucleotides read TGTGCCACCAGCAGAGATTCAGACAGGTTCTATGGCTACACCTTC. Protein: CATSRDSDRFYGYTF.

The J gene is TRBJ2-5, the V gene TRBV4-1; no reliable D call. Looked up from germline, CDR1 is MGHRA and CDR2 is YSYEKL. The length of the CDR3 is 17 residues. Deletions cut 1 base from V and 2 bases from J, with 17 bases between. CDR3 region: CASSQVFPSTKQETQYF. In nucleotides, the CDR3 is TGCGCCAGCAGCCAAGTTTTCCCATCGACAAAACAAGAGACCCAGTACTTC.

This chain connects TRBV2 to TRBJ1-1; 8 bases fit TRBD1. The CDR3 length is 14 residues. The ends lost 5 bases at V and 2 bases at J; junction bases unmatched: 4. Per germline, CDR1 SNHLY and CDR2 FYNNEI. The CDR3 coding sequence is TGTGCCAGCAGTCTCCAGGGGGCCAACACTGAAGCTTTCTTT. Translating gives CASSLQGANTEAFF.

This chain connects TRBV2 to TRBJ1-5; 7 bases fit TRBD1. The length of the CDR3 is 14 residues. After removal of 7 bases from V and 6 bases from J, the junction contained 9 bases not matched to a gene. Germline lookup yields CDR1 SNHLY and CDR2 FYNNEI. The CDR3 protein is CASKSTGNPQPQHF. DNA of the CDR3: TGTGCCAGCAAATCGACAGGGAACCCTCAGCCCCAGCATTTT.

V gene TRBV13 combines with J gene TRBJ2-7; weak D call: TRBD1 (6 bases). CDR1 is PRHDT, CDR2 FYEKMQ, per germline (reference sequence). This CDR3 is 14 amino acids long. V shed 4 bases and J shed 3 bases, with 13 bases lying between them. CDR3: CASSSGQSSYEQYV. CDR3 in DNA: TGTGCCAGCAGCTCGGGACAATCAAGCTACGAGCAGTACGTC.

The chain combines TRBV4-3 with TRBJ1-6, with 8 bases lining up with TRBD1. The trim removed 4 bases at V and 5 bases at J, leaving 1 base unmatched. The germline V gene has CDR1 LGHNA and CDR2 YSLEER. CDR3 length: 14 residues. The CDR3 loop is CASSRTGNNSPLHF. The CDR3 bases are TGCGCCAGCAGCCGGACAGGGAATAATTCACCCCTCCACTTT.